The next 12 T cell receptor beta chains were all read from a single sample in a study of T cell responses to AZD1222 COVID-19 vaccine. TCRdb keeps only in-frame clones here, not all; method: immunoSEQ multiplex PCR. Of some 120,000 clones listed, more than 80% are singletons. Sequences were derived from peripheral blood, sampled 28 days after the second AZD1222 dose. The receptors derive from an adult who received the AZD1222 COVID-19 vaccine.

The chain carries TRBV3-1 (or the pseudogene TRBV3-2) and TRBJ1-1; no firm D call. Germline values: CDR1 LGHDT, CDR2 YNNKEL (reference sequence). CDR3 length equals 13 residues. With 1 base removed from V and 7 bases from J, the gap between germline ends came to 10 bases. The CDR3 loop reads CASSQVNGREAFF. The DNA for the CDR3 is TGTGCCAGCAGCCAAGTAAACGGGCGTGAAGCTTTCTTT.

This sequence joins TRBV6-1 and TRBJ1-2, with a weak D call TRBD1 (5 bases). In germline, CDR1 is MNHNS, CDR2 SASEGT. Trimming removed 1 base from V and 9 bases from J, with 12 bases in between. The CDR3 spans 13 residues. CDR3 DNA: TGTGCCAGCAGTGAAGGGGGGGACCGACGCTACACCTTC. It is translated as CASSEGGDRRYTF.

The chain uses TRBV11-2 and TRBJ1-5; D gene uncertain. Trimming took 3 bases from V and 5 from J, leaving 8 bases between them. Germline CDR1 reads SGHAT; CDR2 reads FQNNGV. The CDR3 runs 13 residues. CDR3 region: CASSFSRDQPQHF. CDR3 coding DNA: TGTGCCAGCAGCTTTTCCCGGGATCAGCCCCAGCATTTT.

The chain is built from TRBV6-5 and TRBJ1-2; D is undetermined. Germline CDR1 reads MNHEY; CDR2 reads SVGAGI. The CDR3 consists of 13 residues. Trimming shortened V by 5 bases and J by 4 bases, and 11 bases separated the two germline ends. The CDR3, as DNA: TGTGCCAGCAGTCCGGGGTTCTCCTATGGCTACACCTTC. Translated, it gives CASSPGFSYGYTF.

The V gene is TRBV27, the J gene TRBJ1-5; D is uncertain. This CDR3 comprises 13 residues. Germline CDR1 is MNHEY and CDR2 is SMNVEV (reference sequence). V lost 3 bases and J lost 2, with 5 bases in between. As DNA, the CDR3 is TGTGCCAGCAGTTTCCGTGGCAATCAGCCCCAGCATTTT. Protein: CASSFRGNQPQHF.

The chain uses TRBV5-1 and TRBJ2-5, with a weak D call TRBD2 (6 bases). CDR1 is SGHRS and CDR2 is YFSETQ in the germline V gene. Deletions cut 0 bases from V and 2 bases from J, with 11 bases between. The CDR3 has 15 residues. CDR3 amino acids: CASSLGRGGQETQYF. DNA of the CDR3: TGCGCCAGCAGCTTGGGGCGTGGGGGGCAAGAGACCCAGTACTTC.

The chain combines TRBV3-1 (or the pseudogene TRBV3-2) with TRBJ1-1; possible D gene TRBD1, 6 bases. Per the germline V gene, CDR1 is LGHDT and CDR2 is YNNKEL (reference sequence). V was cut by 4 bases and J by 8 bases, with 17 bases left in between. The CDR3 consists of 14 residues. The CDR3 coding sequence is TGTGCCAGCAGCCTTACGAAGGGGCAGGGGGAAGCTTTCTTT. It yields the protein CASSLTKGQGEAFF.

This chain links TRBV30 with TRBJ1-1; D gene ambiguous. The germline CDR1 and CDR2 sequences are GTSNPN and SVGIG (reference sequence). The CDR3 is 13 amino acids. With 0 bases removed from V and 1 base from J, the gap between germline ends came to 6 bases. This CDR3 is CAWSVAGNTEAFF. Written as DNA, the CDR3 is TGTGCCTGGAGTGTAGCCGGGAACACTGAAGCTTTCTTT.

This clone appeared a few times. The V and J genes are TRBV29-1 and TRBJ1-1, with D possibly TRBD1 on 5 matching bases. Germline values: CDR1 SQVTM, CDR2 ANQGSEA. V was shortened by 3 bases and J by 1 base, with 15 bases between the two germline ends. The CDR3 is 15 residues long. The CDR3 bases are TGCAGCGTTGATGGGGAGGGACGGGGGAACACTGAAGCTTTCTTT. Its translation is CSVDGEGRGNTEAFF.

This clone was detected only once. J is TRBJ2-7 and V is TRBV20-1; D gene uncertain. The V gene lost 6 bases and the J gene lost 5 bases, with 11 bases spanning the gap. CDR1 is DFQATT, CDR2 SNEGSKA, per germline (reference sequence). This CDR3 is built from 11 residues. The CDR3 DNA is TGCAGTGCAGGCCCGACGAACGAGCAGTACTTC. This gives the protein CSAGPTNEQYF.

This chain links TRBV9 with TRBJ1-1; the D gene is possibly TRBD1 (5 bases). V lost 4 bases to trimming and J lost 0 bases, with 16 bases between them. Germline CDR1 is SGDLS and CDR2 is YYNGEE. The CDR3 loop spans 16 amino acids. The CDR3 region is CASSPRGDRVNTEAFF. The CDR3 region has the DNA TGTGCCAGCAGCCCAAGGGGAGACAGAGTGAACACTGAAGCTTTCTTT.

The chain links TRBV5-4 to TRBJ2-7; 7 nucleotides agree with TRBD2. This CDR3 comprises 15 residues. Germline-derived CDR1 and CDR2 are SGHNT and YYREEE (reference sequence). J was trimmed by 2 bases and V by 0 bases; bases with no gene match: 5. The CDR3, as DNA: TGTGCCAGCAGCTTGGCTAGCGGTAACGCCTACGAGCAGTACTTC. Translation gives CASSLASGNAYEQYF. The variable domain in full, with the rest retrieved from reference TRBV5-4 and TRBJ2-7, is ETGVTQSPTHLIKTRGQQVTLRCSSQSGHNTVSWYQQALGQGPQFIFQYYREEENGRGNFPPRFSGLQFPNYSSELNVNALELDDSALYLCASSLASGNAYEQYFGPGTRLTVT.